This is a list of T cell receptor beta chains from one sample in a study of cytomegalovirus exposure and HLA in healthy donors. Produced via immunoSEQ multiplex PCR; TCRdb's table is partial and in-frame only. The table lists some 180,000 clones, 80% of them singletons. The sample taken for sequencing was PBMCs. These receptors were obtained from a girl aged 5 to 17 in good health and CMV-seropositive. Each CDR3 is given with its conserved first and last residue. The D gene is left open where the match is weak. Not every row has a clone size; where given, it reads once, few, many or a size class.

>-|-|TRBV5-4|TRBJ2-7
CASSLDPVPYEQYF
TGTGCCAGCAGCTTAGATCCAGTTCCCTACGAGCAGTACTTC
>-|-|TRBV5-1|TRBJ2-1
CASSLAAYAYEQFF
TGCGCCAGCAGCTTGGCCGCCTACGCCTATGAGCAGTTCTTC
>-|-|TRBV18|TRBJ2-7
CASSPYPRSYEQYF
TGTGCCAGCTCACCTTACCCTAGGTCCTACGAGCAGTACTTC
>TRBD2|-|TRBV6-5|TRBJ2-7
CASRRPSGAYEQYF
TGTGCCAGCAGACGACCTAGCGGAGCCTACGAGCAGTACTTC
>-|-|TRBV19|TRBJ1-1
CASSISQGWTEAFF
TGTGCCAGTAGTATATCCCAGGGTTGGACTGAAGCTTTCTTT
>-|-|TRBV6-5|TRBJ2-7
CASSSIQHYEQYF
TGTGCCAGCAGTTCAATACAGCACTACGAGCAGTACTTC
>-|once|TRBV7-9|TRBJ1-4
CATEGVEKLFF
TGTGCCACCGAGGGGGTTGAAAAACTGTTTTTT
>TRBD2|-|TRBV25-1|TRBJ2-1
CASTPPGLRYNEQFF
TGTGCCAGCACTCCCCCGGGACTACGCTACAATGAGCAGTTCTTC
>-|-|TRBV9|TRBJ2-7
CANLLVPSSYEQYF
TGTGCCAACTTACTAGTTCCTAGCTCCTACGAGCAGTACTTC
>-|-|TRBV7-9|TRBJ2-3
CASSHFPGTASADTQYF
TGTGCCAGCAGCCATTTCCCCGGGACTGCGAGCGCAGATACGCAGTATTTT
>TRBD2|-|TRBV29-1|TRBJ2-3
CSVRTRLLDTQYF
TGCAGCGTGAGGACTAGATTACTGGATACGCAGTATTTT
>TRBD2|-|TRBV27|TRBJ2-2
CASSLGTTAGELFF
TGTGCCAGCAGTTTGGGGACTACGGCCGGGGAGCTGTTTTTT
>TRBD2|-|TRBV2|TRBJ2-7
CASRGGLAGPYEQYF
TGTGCCAGCAGGGGGGGGCTAGCGGGACCCTACGAGCAGTACTTC
>-|-|TRBV27|TRBJ2-1
CASSPLALPYNEQFF
TGTGCCAGCAGTCCCCTAGCGTTGCCCTACAATGAGCAGTTCTTC
>-|once|TRBV25-1|TRBJ2-5
CAGSVGARATKETQYF
TGTGCCGGCAGTGTAGGGGCCAGGGCCACGAAAGAGACCCAGTACTTC
>-|-|TRBV30|TRBJ1-1
CAWRWQNTEAFF
TGTGCCTGGCGTTGGCAGAACACTGAAGCTTTCTTT
>-|once|TRBV29-1|TRBJ2-7
CSVVPSEGPSLSYEQYF
TGCAGCGTTGTCCCTAGCGAAGGGCCCTCCCTCTCCTACGAGCAGTACTTC
>TRBD1|-|TRBV5-1|TRBJ1-1
CASSKGTATLLDTEAFF
TGCGCCAGCAGCAAAGGGACAGCTACCCTCCTGGACACTGAAGCTTTCTTT
>-|-|TRBV7-9|TRBJ2-2
CASSLAYGGSNTGELFF
TGTGCCAGCAGCTTAGCGTACGGGGGTTCGAACACCGGGGAGCTGTTTTTT
>-|-|TRBV10-1|TRBJ2-1
CASSESLGLAGPDNEQFF
TGCGCCAGCAGTGAGTCTTTAGGTTTGGCAGGGCCAGACAATGAGCAGTTCTTC
>TRBD2|-|TRBV12-5|TRBJ2-3
CASGPGLAGAWDTQYF
TGTGCTAGTGGTCCCGGACTAGCGGGAGCGTGGGATACGCAGTATTTT
>-|-|TRBV6-6|TRBJ1-5
CASSFTGGSNQPQHF
TGTGCCAGCAGTTTTACTGGGGGGAGCAATCAGCCCCAGCATTTT
>TRBD1|few|TRBV29-1|TRBJ1-1
CSVRPGTDLNAEAFF
TGCAGCGTCCGTCCCGGGACAGATTTGAACGCTGAAGCTTTCTTT
>-|-|TRBV6-6|TRBJ2-7
CASSYGASYEQYF
TGTGCCAGCAGTTACGGGGCCTCCTACGAGCAGTACTTC
>TRBD1|-|TRBV5-6|TRBJ2-3
CASSLGQGAWDTQYF
TGTGCCAGCAGCTTAGGACAGGGGGCTTGGGATACGCAGTATTTT
>-|once|TRBV15|TRBJ2-3
CATSRRSGSPQGAQYF
TGTGCCACCAGCAGACGGTCCGGGAGCCCCCAAGGGGCGCAGTATTTT
>-|-|TRBV7-8|TRBJ1-5
CASSLYVSVGHNNQPQHF
TGTGCCAGCAGCTTATATGTTTCTGTGGGGCATAACAATCAGCCCCAGCATTTT
>TRBD1|-|TRBV30|TRBJ1-4
CAWSLSTTGRNEKLFF
TGTGCCTGGAGCCTGTCGACGACAGGGCGGAATGAAAAACTGTTTTTT
>TRBD1|-|TRBV4-1|TRBJ1-1
CASSQVLGQEVTEAFF
TGCGCCAGCAGCCAAGTCTTGGGACAGGAAGTTACTGAAGCTTTCTTT
>-|-|TRBV6-5|TRBJ1-2
CASSDRGGYGYTF
TGTGCCAGCAGTGACAGAGGCGGCTATGGCTACACCTTC
>TRBD2|-|TRBV19|TRBJ2-7
CASSPSVGRASYEQYF
TGTGCCAGTAGTCCCTCGGTGGGGAGGGCTTCCTACGAGCAGTACTTC
>TRBD1|medium-sized|TRBV5-6|TRBJ1-2
CASSGTGADYGYTF
TGTGCCAGCAGCGGGACAGGGGCCGACTATGGCTACACCTTC
>-|-|TRBV11-2|TRBJ2-5
CASILGSGVQTQYF
TGTGCCAGCATCCTGGGATCAGGGGTACAGACCCAGTACTTC
>TRBD1|-|TRBV7-9|TRBJ2-7
CASSPSGGYEQYF
TGTGCCAGCAGCCCCTCAGGGGGCTACGAGCAGTACTTC
>TRBD1|few|TRBV25-1|TRBJ1-4
CASARQGANEKLFF
TGTGCCAGCGCCCGACAGGGGGCTAATGAAAAACTGTTTTTT
>-|-|TRBV15|TRBJ1-1
CATSPPPNTEAFF
TGTGCCACCAGCCCCCCTCCGAACACTGAAGCTTTCTTT
>-|few|TRBV27|TRBJ1-4
CASSLGVGEKLFF
TGTGCCAGCAGTTTAGGAGTCGGGGAAAAACTGTTTTTT
>-|-|TRBV10-3|TRBJ1-1
CAISEHILGGVVPYTEAFF
TGTGCCATCAGTGAGCACATCCTGGGGGGGGTCGTCCCCTACACTGAAGCTTTCTTT
>TRBD2|-|TRBV4-3|TRBJ2-1
CASSQDLSSGSHGEQFF
TGCGCCAGCAGCCAAGATCTTTCTAGCGGGAGTCACGGCGAGCAGTTCTTC
>TRBD2|-|TRBV6-1|TRBJ2-7
CASSVTLAVHYEQYF
TGTGCCAGCAGTGTGACCCTAGCGGTTCACTACGAGCAGTACTTC
>TRBD2|-|TRBV5-8|TRBJ2-5
CASSLEVLLAGEETQYF
TGTGCCAGCAGCTTGGAGGTTCTACTAGCGGGAGAAGAGACCCAGTACTTC
>-|-|TRBV7-2|TRBJ2-7
CASSLRRSTYEQYF
TGTGCCAGCAGCTTACGAAGGAGTACCTACGAGCAGTACTTC
>TRBD2|-|TRBV5-1|TRBJ2-7
CASSPRPGPGGSYEQYF
TGCGCCAGCAGCCCTCGCCCGGGGCCGGGGGGCTCCTACGAGCAGTACTTC
>TRBD1|-|TRBV18|TRBJ2-1
CASSPAAGGTYNEQFF
TGTGCCAGCTCACCAGCTGCAGGGGGCACGTACAATGAGCAGTTCTTC
>-|once|TRBV21-1|TRBJ1-2
CASSKGSGDGYTF
TGTGCCAGCAGCAAGGGGTCAGGGGATGGCTACACCTTC